Detailed here is one T cell receptor beta chain. This specimen comes from a study of blood T cells in healthy people across ages. Trimming pared 5 bases from V and 6 bases from J, leaving 17 bases between. The CDR3 extends over 15 amino acids. The germline gives CDR1 SGHTA, CDR2 FQGNSA. The second PCR ran about 6 to 11 cycles with a sample-barcoded 5' primer and J-beta primers. Every sample gave at least 2.5 million paired-end reads containing CDR3. TCRdb re-derived calls from the 5' RACE reads in MiXCR, one entry per CDR3 protein. This table has 890,000 or so distinct CDR3 sequences, about 59% appearing once. Caucasian individuals from Russia who were healthy and aged 6 to 90 acted as donors.

This receptor was identified in a man younger than 45 in good health. The chain recombines TRBV7-2 with TRBJ1-5, with D maybe TRBD1 (6 bases). Source material: blood. CDR3 nucleotide sequence: TGTGCCAGCAGCCAATCATCAGAGGGGGGTCAGCCCCAGCATTTT. As protein: CASSQSSEGGQPQHF.